This TCR beta chain appears in the sequencing data of a study of immune evolution from preneoplasia to lung adenocarcinoma. General observations from the study: From normal lung to invasive adenocarcinoma, top clone frequencies appeared to decrease.

Of note for this clone: Its cognate antigen is unknown.

TCRdb keeps only in-frame clones here, not all; method: immunoSEQ multiplex PCR. The repertoire holds about 14,000 clones, over 65% seen once, with about 3% in the top ten. Between the mid-2010s and the late 2010s, patients underwent resection in Japan or China. Sequenced material: FFPE minimally invasive lung adenocarcinoma tissue. This TCR was sampled from a person aged 60-80 years with lung adenocarcinoma.

The CDR3 DNA reads as TGTGCCAGCAGGGGGCATACGAACACTGAAGCTTTCTTT. Its protein product is CASRGHTNTEAFF. The V call is TRBV6-5, the J call TRBJ1-1, with D tentatively TRBD1 (5 bases). CDR1 is MNHEY and CDR2 is SVGAGI in the germline V gene. This CDR3 region has 13 residues. Between the trimmed V and J ends, which lost 6 bases and 1 base, there was a span of 9 bases.